This T cell receptor (beta chain) was profiled in a study of blood T cells in healthy people across ages. Findings and caveats of the study: Diversity of TCR beta per million T cells declined in a roughly linear way with age.

A word on this clonotype: Its antigen is unknown.

A sample-barcoded 5' primer and a J-beta primer mix were used in a second PCR of roughly 6 to 12 cycles. Each CDR3 protein is one row after TCRdb ran MiXCR on the 5' RACE reads. The data contain about 900,000 distinct CDR3 sequences, approximately 65% of them singletons. Trimming removed 0 bases from V and 2 bases from J; junction bases left unmatched: 4. CDR1 and CDR2 (germline): LGHNA, YSLEER. CDR3 length: 16 residues. Input material: blood. The TCR comes from a man in his thirties or forties in good health. The chain joins TRBV4-3 to TRBJ2-7; 10 bases agree with TRBD1. The CDR3 loop is CASSQDLDRGTYEQYF. Written as DNA, the CDR3 is TGCGCCAGCAGCCAAGATCTGGACAGGGGGACCTACGAGCAGTACTTC.